The 21 T cell receptor beta chains presented below share a single source sample, sequenced in a study of cytomegalovirus exposure and HLA in healthy donors. Profiled with immunoSEQ multiplex PCR; TCRdb holds only in-frame clones, not every one. This table has 300,000 to 350,000 clones, nearly 90% appearing once. Sample: PBMCs. All receptors come from a young man in good health and CMV-seronegative.

This sequence joins TRBV27 and TRBJ2-2; 10 nucleotides align to TRBD1. CDR1 MNHEY and CDR2 SMNVEV come from the germline V gene (reference sequence). V shed 6 bases, J shed 7 bases, and the junction held 2 bases outside the gene matches. The CDR3 is made up of 13 amino acids. The CDR3 loop reads CASRDRGYGELFF. In DNA form, the CDR3 reads TGTGCCAGCAGGGACAGGGGGTACGGGGAGCTGTTTTTT.

The CDR3 region has the DNA TGTGCCAGCAGCAGGGCCACCGGGGAGCTGTTTTTT. Its translation is CASSRATGELFF. V gene TRBV27 combines with J gene TRBJ2-2; D may be TRBD1 (5 bases). The CDR3 has 12 residues. CDR1 is MNHEY and CDR2 is SMNVEV in the germline V gene (reference sequence). V shed 6 bases and J shed 4 bases, with 6 bases lying between them.

The rearrangement links TRBV6-6 to TRBJ2-7, with D hard to call. In germline, CDR1 is MNHNY, CDR2 SVGAGI (reference sequence). This CDR3 region has 13 residues. V dropped 6 bases and J dropped 3 bases, with 12 bases sitting between them. The CDR3 nucleotides are TGTGCCAGCAGCTCAGAAGATTACTACGAGCAGTACTTC. Translation gives CASSSEDYYEQYF.

The CDR3 DNA follows: TGTGCCACCACCTATGGCGGGGTGTACGAGCAGTACTTC. Translated: CATTYGGVYEQYF. The chain has TRBV11-2 and TRBJ2-7, with D possibly being TRBD2 (6 bases). CDR1 SGHAT and CDR2 FQNNGV come from the germline V gene. The germline V and J ends were trimmed by 10 bases and 4 bases, with 17 bases remaining between them. The CDR3 consists of 13 residues.

The chain combines TRBV18 with TRBJ2-7; 10 bases map to TRBD2. Germline values: CDR1 KGHSH, CDR2 LQKENI. The CDR3 totals 16 residues. Trimming cost V 3 bases and J 5 bases; bases outside gene matches: 10. This CDR3 reads CASSPSLAGGRNEQYF. The CDR3 DNA follows: TGTGCCAGCTCACCGAGTTTAGCGGGGGGACGGAACGAGCAGTACTTC.

The chain combines TRBV6-1 with TRBJ2-7, with 8 bases fitting TRBD2. The CDR3 is made up of 11 amino acids. Trimming cost V 8 bases and J 7 bases; bases outside gene matches: 4. Germline V gene lookup returns CDR1 MNHNS and CDR2 SASEGT. CDR3 loop: CASPTGGEQYF. CDR3 DNA: TGTGCCAGCCCCACGGGGGGGGAGCAGTACTTC.

This clone came up a few times. The V call is TRBV5-1, the J call TRBJ1-5, with D possibly matching TRBD1 (6 bases). The V and J ends lost 5 bases and 2 bases respectively, with 14 bases between them. This CDR3 contains 15 residues. Germline V gives CDR1 SGHRS, CDR2 YFSETQ. This CDR3 reads CASSVEGGRNQPQHF. For the CDR3, the DNA is TGCGCCAGCAGTGTCGAGGGGGGGCGCAATCAGCCCCAGCATTTT.

The chain joins TRBV29-1 to TRBJ2-2; 7 bases align to TRBD1. CDR1 is SQVTM and CDR2 is ANQGSEA in the germline V gene. Germline trimming cut 5 bases from V and 1 base from J; bases unmatched to any gene: 4. The CDR3 is made up of 14 amino acids. The CDR3 sequence: CSVSTGLNTGELFF. In nucleotides, the CDR3 is TGCAGCGTTTCGACAGGGCTGAACACCGGGGAGCTGTTTTTT.

The chain has TRBV12-5 and TRBJ1-6; 9 nucleotides match TRBD1. CDR3 length: 13 residues. Germline V gives CDR1 LGHNT, CDR2 FRNRAP. Trimming at V came to 9 bases and at J to 9 bases, leaving 6 bases not matched to a gene. The CDR3 DNA sequence: TGTGCTAGCAGGGGACAGGGAACTTCACCCCTCCACTTT. Translated: CASRGQGTSPLHF.

The chain has TRBV4-2 and TRBJ1-1; 10 bases line up with TRBD1. CDR3 length equals 15 residues. Germline V gene lookup returns CDR1 LGHNA and CDR2 YNFKEQ. V gave up 4 bases and J gave up 1 base; unmatched junction bases: 3. CDR3 bases: TGTGCCAGCAGCCTCGACAGGGGGCGGAACACTGAAGCTTTCTTT. Amino acids: CASSLDRGRNTEAFF.

This sequence joins TRBV6-1 and TRBJ2-3; D possibly corresponds to TRBD2 (6 bases). The CDR3 extends over 15 amino acids. V was cut by 4 bases and J by 6 bases, with 17 bases left in between. Germline loops: CDR1 MNHNS, CDR2 SASEGT. The CDR3, as DNA: TGTGCCAGCAGTGGAGTAGGGGAGGCAGGGGATACGCAGTATTTT. Translating gives CASSGVGEAGDTQYF.

This chain joins TRBV6-1 and TRBJ2-7; tentatively, D is TRBD2 (7 bases). V was cut by 0 bases and J by 5 bases, with 23 bases left in between. CDR1 and CDR2 from the germline V gene are MNHNS and SASEGT. The CDR3 loop spans 18 amino acids. This CDR3 is CASSEAPHSGGRGNEQYF. In nucleotides, the CDR3 is TGTGCCAGCAGTGAAGCTCCCCACTCGGGGGGCCGGGGGAACGAGCAGTACTTC.

The chain recombines TRBV13 with TRBJ2-7; 9 bases match TRBD1. Unmatched junction bases numbered 13, after V lost 3 bases and J lost 7 bases. Germline-derived CDR1 and CDR2 are PRHDT and FYEKMQ (reference sequence). The CDR3 spans 16 residues. CDR3 in DNA: TGTGCCAGCAGCTTCAGGACAGGGGAGGGATCGGATGAGCAGTACTTC. Residues: CASSFRTGEGSDEQYF.

The J gene is TRBJ2-3, the V gene TRBV5-1, with D uncertain. The ends were cut back, 0 bases at V and 11 bases at J, with 10 bases in the middle. CDR1 SGHRS and CDR2 YFSETQ come from the germline V gene. This CDR3 is built from 12 residues. CDR3 protein: CASSLGSQVQYF. The DNA for the CDR3 is TGCGCCAGCAGCTTGGGATCTCAGGTGCAGTATTTT.

The sample holds a few counts of this clone. The chain couples TRBV5-7 to TRBJ1-2; D is unclear. TRBV5-7 is an ORF; its function is uncertain. Trimming stripped 0 bases from V and 8 bases from J, with 8 bases between. The CDR3 extends over 12 amino acids. CDR3 loop: CASSLGRAGYTF. The CDR3 DNA reads as TGTGCCAGCAGCTTGGGGAGGGCGGGCTACACCTTC.

Only one count was recorded for this clone. CDR3 nucleotides: TGTGCCAGCAGCTTAGGACAGGTCGGGTACACCGGGGAGCTGTTTTTT. Its translation is CASSLGQVGYTGELFF. J is TRBJ2-2 and V is TRBV7-9; D might be TRBD1 (6 bases). The CDR3 is made up of 16 amino acids. Trimming removed 1 base at V and 3 bases at J, with 12 bases between. Germline CDR1 is SEHNR and CDR2 is FQNEAQ (reference sequence).

This clone was found a few times. The chain links TRBV2 to TRBJ1-2; 10 nucleotides line up with TRBD1. Germline V gene sequence: CDR1 SNHLY, CDR2 FYNNEI. The CDR3 runs to 13 residues. V trimming: 7 bases; J trimming: 8 bases; junction bases outside the gene matches: 7. CDR3 amino acids: CASIPGTGDGYTF. Here the CDR3 DNA reads TGTGCCAGCATTCCCGGGACAGGGGACGGCTACACCTTC.

This chain joins TRBV16 and TRBJ2-1; tentatively, D is TRBD1 (6 bases). The CDR3 has 14 amino acids. V was pared by 2 bases and J by 4 bases, with 9 bases between. Germline loops: CDR1 KGHSY, CDR2 FQNENV. The CDR3 DNA reads TGTGCCAGCAGCCAACCCACAGGGTACAATGAGCAGTTCTTC. This codes for CASSQPTGYNEQFF.

V and J are TRBV9 and TRBJ2-3; 8 bases are a match to TRBD2. CDR1 SGDLS and CDR2 YYNGEE come from the germline V gene. The CDR3 is 13 residues long. V gave up 5 bases and J gave up 6 bases; unmatched junction bases: 5. CDR3 coding DNA: TGTGCCAGCAGTCCCGGGAGGGGGGATACGCAGTATTTT. Translated, it gives CASSPGRGDTQYF.

The chain combines TRBV6-6 with TRBJ2-3; TRBD1 might be the D (6 bases). This CDR3 is 12 amino acids long. V lost 2 bases to trimming and J lost 10 bases, with 10 bases between them. Germline CDR1 and CDR2: MNHNY and SVGAGI (reference sequence). The CDR3, as DNA: TGTGCCAGCAGTTACGGACAGCCAGCGCAGTATTTT. Its translation: CASSYGQPAQYF.

The chain employs TRBV5-1 and TRBJ1-2; TRBD1 matches at 7 bases. The CDR3 runs 14 residues. After removal of 4 bases from V and 5 bases from J, the junction contained 8 bases not matched to a gene. Germline V gives CDR1 SGHRS, CDR2 YFSETQ. The CDR3, as DNA: TGCGCCAGCAGCAATACCGGGACAGCGTATGGCTACACCTTC. Protein product: CASSNTGTAYGYTF.